The entry below describes one TCR beta chain. These data come from a study of blood T cell repertoires in COVID-19. Original analysis: Using reference gene primer amplification, nucleated cell counts were estimated. Sequenced by immunoSEQ multiplex PCR; TCRdb stores in-frame clones only, minus some. V and J calls and clone size are those listed in that table; D and trimming were worked out from the DNA. The sample yields 150,000 to 200,000 clones, more than 75% seen once. The germline CDR1 and CDR2 sequences are MDHEN and SYDVKM. The CDR3 has 12 amino acids. V was pared by 6 bases and J by 3 bases, with 9 bases between.

The sample was peripheral blood. The V gene is TRBV28, the J gene TRBJ2-7; D unresolved. The sequence was collected from a woman between 50 and 59 years old with active or convalescent COVID-19. The DNA of the CDR3 is TGTGCCAGCAGCCCGCCAGGCTACGAGCAGTACTTC. Amino acid sequence: CASSPPGYEQYF.